This T cell receptor beta chain was identified during a study of T-cell reconstitution after alpha-beta-depleted transplantation in children. The library targeted TCRbeta and was prepared with unique molecular identifiers. One entry per CDR3 protein results from TCRdb running MiXCR on the PCR reads. Here the sample spans 200,000 to 250,000 distinct CDR3 sequences, approximately 24% being singletons. Broader study findings: Surviving recipient T cells and thymic progenitors accounted for the high day-60 TCRbeta diversity observed in some patients. One year after transplant, T-cell counts and diversity came mostly from newly produced T cells.

Trimming at V came to 6 bases and at J to 4 bases, leaving 6 bases not matched to a gene. CDR3 length: 15 amino acids. Germline CDR1 is LGHDT and CDR2 is YNNKEL (reference sequence). There are a few counts of this clonotype. Its antigen is not identified. The chain employs TRBV3-1 and TRBJ2-1, with 10 bases matching TRBD2. The source of this sequence is a female patient aged 2-9 years who had a stem cell transplant for congenital amegakaryocytic thrombocytopenia, so the T cells may come from the graft donor. The source was PBMCs, mostly from graft donor cells, collected 360 days after TCRalphabeta/CD19-depleted stem cell transplant. The CDR3 here is CASRTPGLAYNEQFF. The CDR3 DNA reads as TGTGCCAGCAGGACCCCGGGACTAGCGTACAATGAGCAGTTCTTC.